The TCR beta chain described here comes from a study of blood T cell repertoires in COVID-19. Across the study: Donors in the United States, Italy and Spain gave samples during acute or convalescent COVID-19.

Sequenced by immunoSEQ multiplex PCR; TCRdb stores in-frame clones only, minus some. The table has 360,000 or so clones, 89% seen once. Per the germline V gene, CDR1 is SNHLY and CDR2 is FYNNEI. The CDR3 is made up of 15 amino acids. The J segment lost 3 bases and the V segment lost 6 bases, leaving 7 bases of the junction unmatched. This clonotype originated in a woman aged 60-70 years with COVID-19, enrolled during active disease. The genes are TRBV2 and TRBJ1-4, with 7 bases aligning to TRBD1. Sample: peripheral blood. This CDR3 reads CASRKGQTSNEKLFF. The CDR3, as DNA: TGTGCCAGCAGGAAGGGACAGACGTCTAATGAAAAACTGTTTTTT.